The 11 T cell receptor beta chains listed next were all sequenced from one sample in a study of CD8 T cells in Susac syndrome. RNA in amounts of 0.5 to 1 ug was reverse transcribed with random hexamers. TCRdb independently ran MiXCR on the immunoSEQ multiplex PCR reads; one entry per CDR3 protein. Of fewer than 300,000 distinct CDR3 sequences detected, about 85% appear once; the ten largest clones hold 0.11%. The sequenced sample consisted of CD8+ T cells from PBMCs. All receptors derive from a human donor with multiple sclerosis.

The chain links TRBV6-6 to TRBJ1-3; D call uncertain. The V end was cut by 5 bases, the J end by 4 bases, with 6 bases between. CDR1 and CDR2 from the germline V gene are MNHNY and SVGAGI (reference sequence). The CDR3 contains 12 residues. The CDR3, as DNA: TGTGCCAGCAGTAATCAAGGAAACACCATATATTTT. This codes for CASSNQGNTIYF.

This rearrangement joins TRBV7-9 to TRBJ2-1; 7 bases are a match to TRBD2. The CDR3 runs 19 residues. The V gene's germline CDR1 is SEHNR and CDR2 FQNEAQ (reference sequence). V was pared by 1 base and J by 0 bases, with 12 bases of the junction left unmatched. The CDR3 region is CASSLVLRLADDSYNEQFF. The CDR3 coding sequence is TGTGCCAGCAGCTTAGTTTTACGGCTAGCGGATGACTCCTACAATGAGCAGTTCTTC.

The V and J genes are TRBV12-3 or TRBV12-4 and TRBJ1-2; D is undetermined. This CDR3 has 13 residues. The V and J ends lost 0 bases and 2 bases respectively, with 4 bases between them. CDR3 sequence reads: CASSLAENYGYTF. The CDR3 DNA sequence: TGTGCCAGCAGTTTAGCGGAAAACTATGGCTACACCTTC.

The CDR3 spells CASSLQDSYEQYF. CDR3 nucleotide sequence: TGTGCCAGCAGTTTACAGGACAGCTACGAGCAGTACTTC. The chain links TRBV27 to TRBJ2-7, with D maybe TRBD1 (6 bases). The V gene's germline CDR1 is MNHEY and CDR2 SMNVEV (reference sequence). V lost 2 bases to trimming and J lost 3 bases, with 8 bases between them. The CDR3 length is 13 residues.

The chain employs TRBV23-1 and TRBJ2-7; maybe TRBD1 (6 bases). TRBV23-1 is filed as an ORF, its function uncertain. V was cut by 0 bases and J by 4 bases, with 10 bases left in between. This CDR3 has 14 residues. The CDR3 sequence: CASSQSTGIYEQYF. In DNA form, the CDR3 reads TGCGCCAGCAGTCAATCTACAGGGATTTACGAGCAGTACTTC.

The chain uses TRBV19 and TRBJ2-1; TRBD2 might be the D (6 bases). The germline V gene has CDR1 LNHDA and CDR2 SQIVND (reference sequence). V lost 8 bases and J 7 bases, leaving 21 bases between the germline ends. The CDR3 runs to 15 residues. The CDR3 reads CASDRAWGGVNEQFF. In DNA form, the CDR3 reads TGTGCCAGTGATAGGGCCTGGGGCGGGGTTAATGAGCAGTTCTTC.

The chain recombines TRBV3-1 with TRBJ1-2, with D possibly matching TRBD1 (5 bases). V was clipped by 5 bases and J by 7 bases, with 17 bases between them. Germline V CDR1 and CDR2: LGHDT, YNNKEL (reference sequence). This CDR3 spans 14 amino acids. CDR3 region: CASSGHRATGGYTF. CDR3 DNA sequence: TGTGCCAGCAGCGGACACCGGGCAACTGGTGGCTACACCTTC.

The J gene is TRBJ2-7, the V gene TRBV5-6; 7 bases agree with TRBD1. The CDR3 extends over 13 amino acids. Trimming removed 3 bases from V and 3 bases from J; junction bases left unmatched: 3. CDR1 is SGHDT and CDR2 is YYEEEE in the germline V gene. The chain's CDR3 is CASSSRDSYEQYF. The CDR3 bases are TGTGCCAGCAGCTCCCGGGACAGCTACGAGCAGTACTTC. The full variable domain, completed using reference TRBV5-6 and TRBJ2-7, is DAGVTQSPTHLIKTRGQQVTLRCSPKSGHDTVSWYQQALGQGPQFIFQYYEEEERQRGNFPDRFSGHQFPNYSSELNVNALLLGDSALYLCASSSRDSYEQYFGPGTRLTVT.

CDR3 sequence (DNA): TGTGCCAGCACCCTCCGACTAGCGGGAGGCTATTACGAGCAGTACTTC. Translating gives CASTLRLAGGYYEQYF. The gene calls are TRBV28 and TRBJ2-7; 13 bases are a match to TRBD2. V lost 7 bases and J lost 4; bases outside the gene matches: 10. CDR3 size: 16 residues. Germline CDR1 and CDR2: MDHEN and SYDVKM.

V is TRBV29-1 and J is TRBJ1-2, with D unclear. V was clipped by 7 bases and J by 4 bases, with 19 bases between them. The length of the CDR3 is 14 residues. CDR1 is SQVTM and CDR2 is ANQGSEA in the germline V gene. CDR3 DNA sequence: TGCAGCGCCCGAGACGGGGAATTTACCTATGGCTACACCTTC. Translated: CSARDGEFTYGYTF.

The V and J genes are TRBV27 and TRBJ2-7, with 7 nucleotides matching TRBD1. After removal of 5 bases from V and 3 bases from J, the junction contained 4 bases not matched to a gene. Germline loops: CDR1 MNHEY, CDR2 SMNVEV (reference sequence). CDR3 length equals 13 residues. In DNA, the CDR3 is TGTGCCAGCAGTCCACAGGGGTTCTACGAGCAGTACTTC. It is translated as CASSPQGFYEQYF.